This record concerns one TCR beta chain sequence. Its antigen is unknown. This sample was included in a study of T cell repertoires in cytomegalovirus infection. Across the study: Based on public TCR beta signatures, there were indications of CMV infection and of a matching HLA type. Study conclusions and caveats: There were HLA-C-restricted CMV-specific TCR beta clonotypes dominating the ex vivo response.

The CDR3 sequence is 14 residues long. V lost 3 bases and J lost 7, with 13 bases in between. CDR1 and CDR2 (germline): MDHEN, SYDVKM. TCRdb redid the calling of the reads with MiXCR, one entry per CDR3 protein. Of some 280,000 distinct CDR3 sequences in the sample, roughly 13% are singletons; the top ten hold roughly 8.9%. The chain recombines TRBV28 with TRBJ1-5; D might be TRBD1 (5 bases). The sequenced sample was PBMCs. The TCR was taken from a human donor in good health (CMV status not recorded). Some clones in this sample may be carry-over from other donors' samples. CDR3 nucleotides: TGTGCCAGCAGTTTTCGTCAGGGATGGCAGCCCCAGCATTTT. It yields the protein CASSFRQGWQPQHF.